Included here is one TCR beta chain sequence, with context. CDR1 SNHLY and CDR2 FYNNEI come from the germline V gene. The CDR3 loop spans 14 amino acids. The ends lost 2 bases at V and 9 bases at J; junction bases unmatched: 1. Authors' methods: Counts of nucleated cells, estimated from reference gene primer amplification, were obtained. TCRdb's copy holds only in-frame clones and misses some; the assay was immunoSEQ multiplex PCR. For V, J and clone size, that table is used; D and trimming come from the DNA. The sample consists of fewer than 350,000 clones, approximately 90% of them appearing once. The data originate from a study of blood T cell repertoires in COVID-19. The overall study: The United States, Italy and Spain provided the acute and convalescent COVID-19 samples.

Enrollees, about 18 to 89 years old, lived in fewer than 25 US areas. Participant reports of clinical history set cohort assignment. The sample comprised PBMCs or T cells enriched from blood (not recorded which). V and J are TRBV2 and TRBJ2-1; 13 bases match TRBD2. The source of this sequence is a woman in her thirties with acute COVID-19. The CDR3 DNA reads as TGTGCCAGCAGTGAAACTAGCGGGAGGGGTGAGCAGTTCTTC. Amino acid sequence: CASSETSGRGEQFF.